Listed below are T cell receptor beta chains from one sample, sequenced in a study of cytomegalovirus exposure and HLA in healthy donors. Sequenced by immunoSEQ multiplex PCR; TCRdb stores in-frame clones only, minus some. The data show 150,000 or so clones, approximately 70% seen once. The sample taken for sequencing was PBMCs. The source is a woman in her sixties in good health and CMV-seropositive. CDR3s leave out the opening cysteine and the closing phenylalanine or tryptophan. Clone size is given for some rows only: seen once, a few or many times, or a class if the clone is expanded.

CDR3 protein,clone size,V gene,J gene,CDR3 length
ASSVNSPAGGTQY,NA,TRBV9,TRBJ2-3,13
ASSPSTGGRWNIQY,NA,TRBV27,TRBJ2-4,14
ASSSQRQGGNYGYT,few,TRBV28,TRBJ1-2,14
ASGLTINEKLF,NA,TRBV28,TRBJ1-4,11
ASSVDREGGYT,NA,TRBV5-1,TRBJ1-2,11
ASSGTGATEAF,NA,TRBV10-1,TRBJ1-1,11
ASSRNRDSEAF,NA,TRBV6-4,TRBJ1-1,11
ASSPYSGRGAYEQY,NA,TRBV27,TRBJ2-7,14
ASSMGQGRTNEKLF,NA,TRBV19,TRBJ1-4,14
ASRVYSNQPQH,NA,TRBV28,TRBJ1-5,11
ASSPQGLMNTEAF,few,TRBV2,TRBJ1-1,13
AWSPRGARTEAF,NA,TRBV30,TRBJ1-1,12
AWTHDTNTEAF,NA,TRBV30,TRBJ1-1,11
ASTPLSGGNEQF,few,TRBV5-1,TRBJ2-1,12
ASSDPGLAGSSRSGELF,NA,TRBV9,TRBJ2-2,17
ASSLEGAGNQPQH,NA,TRBV5-1,TRBJ1-5,13
ASSTREHYGYT,NA,TRBV19,TRBJ1-2,11
ASSLGQANTEAF,few,TRBV7-9,TRBJ1-1,12
ASSLFVSNTEAF,few,TRBV7-8,TRBJ1-1,12
ASSPGQGYNQPQH,NA,TRBV6-6,TRBJ1-5,13
ASTQGFGSTEAF,many,TRBV6-5,TRBJ1-1,12
ASSETGYSNTEAF,NA,TRBV2,TRBJ1-1,13
ASRGGEYNEQF,few,TRBV9,TRBJ2-1,11
ASRHRDRVGYGYT,NA,TRBV28,TRBJ1-2,13
AWSPLGTASGSEAF,NA,TRBV30,TRBJ1-1,14
SARSGTGSTGELF,few,TRBV29-1,TRBJ2-2,13
ASSVEPQVTGELF,NA,TRBV9,TRBJ2-2,13
AISENTPRLAGTYEQY,NA,TRBV10-3,TRBJ2-7,16
ASSVPRQGFYEQY,few,TRBV6-1,TRBJ2-7,13
ASSPNPGQGAGQPQH,few,TRBV4-2,TRBJ1-5,15
ASSLGTVNEQF,NA,TRBV5-1,TRBJ2-1,11
ASSLWGADEQY,NA,TRBV5-1,TRBJ2-7,11
ASRSDRGYQPQH,NA,TRBV6-1,TRBJ1-5,12
ASAINWNTEAF,NA,TRBV11-2,TRBJ1-1,11
ASGPGGRNQPQH,NA,TRBV28,TRBJ1-5,12
ASSHRTGGSGANVLT,NA,TRBV4-1,TRBJ2-6,15
ASRPTGLADYGYT,NA,TRBV28,TRBJ1-2,13
ASSSGTSIGYEQY,NA,TRBV5-8,TRBJ2-7,13
ASSLSGEASHT,NA,TRBV27,TRBJ1-2,11
ASSPGQGLETQY,NA,TRBV5-1,TRBJ2-5,12
ASIGTGGLYEAF,once,TRBV28,TRBJ1-1,12
ASSGQGGAEAF,NA,TRBV6-5,TRBJ1-1,11
ASSPTGLTNYGYT,NA,TRBV14,TRBJ1-2,13
ASSQDPTGHMNTEAF,NA,TRBV4-2,TRBJ1-1,15
ASSLTGGTEAF,few,TRBV5-1,TRBJ1-1,11
ASSLSGANVLT,once,TRBV19,TRBJ2-6,11